These 26 T cell receptor beta chains originate from one sample sequenced in a study of shared T cell receptors in the human thymus. Profiled with immunoSEQ multiplex PCR; TCRdb holds only in-frame clones, not every one. The top ten hold roughly 0.02% of the sample, which has around 340,000 clones, around 93% seen once. The specimen sequenced was thymocytes. These receptors were taken from a human donor.

The gene calls are TRBV30 and TRBJ1-1; D call uncertain. From germline, CDR1 is GTSNPN and CDR2 SVGIG (reference sequence). The CDR3 loop spans 17 amino acids. V lost 0 bases and J 0 bases, leaving 17 bases between the germline ends. The CDR3 region has the DNA TGTGCCTGGAGTGTATCAACGGCGGCACTCGTGAACACTGAAGCTTTCTTT. It is translated as CAWSVSTAALVNTEAFF.

This chain joins TRBV27 and TRBJ1-4, with 11 bases aligning to TRBD1. CDR1 and CDR2 (germline): MNHEY, SMNVEV (reference sequence). There are 18 residues in the CDR3. J lost 4 bases, V lost 3 bases, and 10 bases had no gene match. The CDR3 region has the DNA TGTGCCAGCAGTTTCTCTCCGGGACAGGGGGGGGGTAATGAAAAACTGTTTTTT. It codes for CASSFSPGQGGGNEKLFF.

The V call is TRBV7-2, the J call TRBJ2-2, with 7 bases fitting TRBD2. Germline V gene data show CDR1 as SGHTA and CDR2 as FQGNSA. This CDR3 has 13 amino acids. V shed 4 bases and J 6 bases; nucleotides not matched to a gene: 2. CDR3 in DNA: TGTGCCAGCAGCTCTAGCGGATCCGGGGAGCTGTTTTTT. Residues: CASSSSGSGELFF.

The V gene is TRBV19, the J gene TRBJ2-1, with TRBD2 matching 11 bases. This CDR3 contains 19 residues. Germline V gene data show CDR1 as LNHDA and CDR2 as SQIVND (reference sequence). V gave up 8 bases and J gave up 0 bases; unmatched junction bases: 15. The CDR3 sequence: CASGAGLAGRQLSYNEQFF. The CDR3 DNA follows: TGTGCCAGTGGGGCAGGACTAGCGGGCCGACAACTCTCCTACAATGAGCAGTTCTTC.

CDR3 sequence: CASSPWTSRSSYEQYF. CDR3 DNA: TGTGCCAGCAGCCCGTGGACTAGCAGGAGCTCCTACGAGCAGTACTTC. The V call is TRBV7-6, the J call TRBJ2-7; 8 bases map to TRBD2. J was trimmed by 0 bases and V by 5 bases; bases with no gene match: 9. The CDR3 sequence is 16 residues long. Germline V CDR1 and CDR2: SGHVS, FNYEAQ.

Only one count was recorded for this clone. The chain joins TRBV13 to TRBJ2-3; no reliable D call. The CDR3 is made up of 10 amino acids. Germline values: CDR1 PRHDT, CDR2 FYEKMQ (reference sequence). Trimming shortened V by 5 bases and J by 8 bases, and 5 bases separated the two germline ends. CDR3 nucleotides: TGTGCCAGCAGCCCGGGTACGCAGTATTTT. Protein sequence: CASSPGTQYF.

This clone was picked up one time. The V gene is TRBV28, the J gene TRBJ2-4; 14 bases fit TRBD2. V was pared by 6 bases and J by 8 bases, with 9 bases of the junction left unmatched. CDR1 and CDR2 from the germline V gene are MDHEN and SYDVKM. This CDR3 spans 16 amino acids. CDR3: CASSPPGTSGRYIQYF. The CDR3 coding sequence is TGTGCCAGCAGCCCCCCCGGGACTAGCGGGAGATACATTCAGTACTTC.

This clone was observed a handful of times. The genes are TRBV19 and TRBJ2-7; 9 bases are a match to TRBD1. The CDR3 is 13 amino acids. Per the germline V gene, CDR1 is LNHDA and CDR2 is SQIVND (reference sequence). With 8 bases clipped from V and 6 bases from J, the junction kept 8 bases outside the gene matches. The CDR3 DNA sequence: TGTGCCAGTGACGCCGGGACAGGGTCCGAGCAGTACTTC. It translates to CASDAGTGSEQYF.

This clone was observed a few times. This sequence joins TRBV27 and TRBJ2-7; D possibly corresponds to TRBD1 (5 bases). This CDR3 region has 13 residues. V was cut by 6 bases and J by 2 bases, with 11 bases left in between. CDR1 and CDR2 from the germline V gene are MNHEY and SMNVEV (reference sequence). The CDR3 region is CASRLKQAYEQYF. The CDR3 DNA reads TGTGCCAGCAGACTAAAACAGGCCTACGAGCAGTACTTC.

The chain recombines TRBV30 with TRBJ2-3; maybe TRBD2 (5 bases). From germline, CDR1 is GTSNPN and CDR2 SVGIG (reference sequence). This CDR3 is built from 17 residues. Trimming shortened V by 0 bases and J by 5 bases, and 21 bases separated the two germline ends. CDR3 coding DNA: TGTGCCTGGAGTGTACGGGGATCCCGAACGCACATAGATACGCAGTATTTT. Protein sequence: CAWSVRGSRTHIDTQYF. Based on the CDR3 plus reference TRBV30 and TRBJ2-3, the full variable domain is SQTIHQWPATLVQPVGSPLSLECTVEGTSNPNLYWYRQAAGRGLQLLFYSVGIGQISSEVPQNLSASRPQDRQFILSSKKLLLSDSGFYLCAWSVRGSRTHIDTQYFGPGTRLTVL.

The chain joins TRBV6-1 to TRBJ1-2; tentatively, D is TRBD1 (5 bases). V gave up 6 bases and J gave up 2 bases, with 16 bases separating them. The CDR3 length is 15 residues. Per the germline V gene, CDR1 is MNHNS and CDR2 is SASEGT. The CDR3 here is CASRGGGPPNYGYTF. CDR3 coding DNA: TGTGCCAGCAGAGGCGGGGGACCCCCCAACTATGGCTACACCTTC.

This clone appeared once. This chain connects TRBV25-1 to TRBJ2-7; 12 nucleotides align to TRBD2. V lost 6 bases, J lost 3 bases, and 6 bases stayed unmatched. The germline V gene has CDR1 MGHDK and CDR2 SYGVNS. This CDR3 is 15 amino acids long. CDR3: CASRLTSGRFYEQYF. The CDR3 DNA follows: TGTGCCAGCAGATTGACTAGCGGGAGATTCTACGAGCAGTACTTC.

V usage is TRBV19 and J usage is TRBJ2-7, with D unclear. Germline CDR1 LNHDA, CDR2 SQIVND (reference sequence). Trimming shortened V by 1 base and J by 0 bases, and 10 bases separated the two germline ends. The CDR3 runs 15 residues. The CDR3 protein is CASSIGLTHSYEQYF. The CDR3, as DNA: TGTGCCAGTAGTATAGGGCTAACCCACTCCTACGAGCAGTACTTC.

The J gene is TRBJ1-2, the V gene TRBV2, with TRBD1 identical over 8 bases. This CDR3 contains 15 residues. The germline CDR1 and CDR2 sequences are SNHLY and FYNNEI. J was trimmed by 3 bases and V by 3 bases; bases with no gene match: 6. This CDR3 is CASSDPRGQDYGYTF. For the CDR3, the DNA is TGTGCCAGCAGTGACCCCAGGGGGCAGGACTATGGCTACACCTTC.

A word on this clone: The same CDR3 arises from other DNA sequences in this sample as well. This chain joins TRBV4-2 and TRBJ2-1; 7 bases map to TRBD1. This CDR3 is 15 amino acids long. CDR1 LGHNA and CDR2 YNFKEQ come from the germline V gene. Unmatched junction bases numbered 3, after V lost 3 bases and J lost 1 base. This chain's CDR3 is CASSQGTVSYNEQFF. The CDR3 bases are TGTGCCAGCAGCCAGGGGACAGTGTCCTACAATGAGCAGTTCTTC.

The V gene is TRBV19, the J gene TRBJ1-2; D gene ambiguous. Germline V gene lookup returns CDR1 LNHDA and CDR2 SQIVND (reference sequence). The CDR3 length is 14 residues. Trimming stripped 3 bases from V and 7 bases from J, with 15 bases between. This CDR3 is CASSIRIRYGGYTF. The CDR3 bases are TGTGCCAGTAGTATCCGGATTCGTTATGGTGGCTACACCTTC. Full variable domain (missing parts from reference TRBV19 and TRBJ1-2): DGGITQSPKYLFRKEGQNVTLSCEQNLNHDAMYWYRQDPGQGLRLIYYSQIVNDFQKGDIAEGYSVSREKKESFPLTVTSAQKNPTAFYLCASSIRIRYGGYTFGSGTRLTVV.

This clone was seen only once. This chain connects TRBV7-7 to TRBJ2-1, with D possibly being TRBD1 (6 bases). CDR1 is SSHAT, CDR2 FNYEAQ, per germline (reference sequence). V shed 6 bases and J shed 7 bases, with 16 bases lying between them. The CDR3 runs to 14 residues. The CDR3 loop is CASSQAGAINEQFF. The CDR3 DNA reads as TGTGCCAGCAGTCAAGCAGGGGCTATTAATGAGCAGTTCTTC.

The chain combines TRBV10-1 with TRBJ1-2; D may be TRBD1 (6 bases). Trimming pared 3 bases from V and 4 bases from J, leaving 9 bases between. Looked up from germline, CDR1 is WNHNN and CDR2 is SYGVQD (reference sequence). The CDR3 contains 13 residues. The CDR3 DNA sequence: TGCGCCAGCAGTGATTCAGGGGTCTATGGCTACACCTTC. Translation gives CASSDSGVYGYTF.

This chain links TRBV27 with TRBJ2-2; TRBD1 matches at 8 bases. This CDR3 is 15 amino acids long. CDR1 is MNHEY, CDR2 SMNVEV, per germline (reference sequence). The V and J ends lost 5 bases and 7 bases, in that order; junction bases with no gene match: 9. Here the CDR3 reads CASSPRDRRGGELFF. Here the CDR3 DNA reads TGTGCCAGCAGTCCCCGGGACAGGAGAGGCGGGGAGCTGTTTTTT.

The V gene is TRBV4-2, the J gene TRBJ2-1; TRBD2 matches 7 bases. Trimming cost V 1 base and J 6 bases; bases outside gene matches: 6. This CDR3 region has 15 residues. CDR1 is LGHNA and CDR2 is YNFKEQ in the germline V gene. The CDR3 loop reads CASSQVEAGVNEQFF. In nucleotides, the CDR3 is TGTGCCAGCAGCCAAGTTGAGGCGGGGGTCAATGAGCAGTTCTTC.

The chain carries TRBV28 and TRBJ2-7; D might be TRBD1 or TRBD2, each matching 6 bases. Trimming shortened V by 6 bases and J by 2 bases, and 20 bases separated the two germline ends. The CDR3 is 16 residues long. Germline values: CDR1 MDHEN, CDR2 SYDVKM. This chain's CDR3 is CASSPGMGGAPYEQYF. In DNA form, the CDR3 reads TGTGCCAGCAGCCCCGGGATGGGGGGCGCCCCCTACGAGCAGTACTTC.

The chain recombines TRBV19 with TRBJ1-2; D may be TRBD1 (6 bases). V was trimmed by 3 bases and J by 2 bases, leaving 22 bases between them. The germline gives CDR1 LNHDA, CDR2 SQIVND (reference sequence). CDR3 length: 18 residues. The CDR3 loop is CASSMVKSGTRNNYGYTF. DNA for the CDR3: TGTGCCAGTAGTATGGTTAAATCCGGGACAAGAAACAACTATGGCTACACCTTC.

The chain has TRBV23-1 and TRBJ1-5; D is ambiguous. TRBV23-1 is marked as an open reading frame, function uncertain. The CDR3 sequence is 11 residues long. The ends were cut back, 4 bases at V and 9 bases at J, with 7 bases in the middle. Here the CDR3 reads CASSPAGPQHF. CDR3 DNA: TGCGCCAGCAGTCCCGCGGGGCCCCAGCATTTT.

The table lists this clone with a count of one. The CDR3, as DNA: TGTGCCAGCAGCGAAAACAGGGCCGCGAACACCGGGGAGCTGTTTTTT. Translating gives CASSENRAANTGELFF. The J gene is TRBJ2-2, the V gene TRBV14; D is possibly TRBD1 (6 bases). The V gene lost 5 bases and the J gene lost 0 bases, with 13 bases spanning the gap. This CDR3 contains 16 residues. Germline CDR1 reads SGHDN; CDR2 reads FVKESK.

The chain carries TRBV15 and TRBJ2-3; 7 positions match TRBD1. Germline-derived CDR1 and CDR2 are LNHNV and YYDKDF (reference sequence). CDR3 length equals 17 residues. V lost 5 bases, J lost 2 bases, and 13 bases stayed unmatched. The CDR3 is CATSLVGRQGDTDTQYF. In DNA form, the CDR3 reads TGTGCCACCAGCCTCGTTGGGAGACAGGGCGACACAGATACGCAGTATTTT.

This clone has more than one count but fewer than ten. Other DNA sequences in this sample translate to the same CDR3. For the CDR3, the DNA is TGTGCCAGCAGCTTAGGGACATACAATGAGCAGTTCTTC. Protein sequence: CASSLGTYNEQFF. This chain uses TRBV28 with TRBJ2-1; D is possibly TRBD1 (6 bases). Trimming stripped 6 bases from V and 4 bases from J, with 10 bases between. CDR1 MDHEN and CDR2 SYDVKM come from the germline V gene. The CDR3 has 13 residues. Variable domain in full (rest from reference TRBV28 and TRBJ2-1): DVKVTQSSRYLVKRTGEKVFLECVQDMDHENMFWYRQDPGLGLRLIYFSYDVKMKEKGDIPEGYSVSREKKERFSLILESASTNQTSMYLCASSLGTYNEQFFGPGTRLTVL.